The 7 T cell receptor beta chains presented below share a single source sample, sequenced in a study of T and B cells in COVID-19 patients (TCRdb year 2020). Genomic DNA extracted from blood was used in amounts of about 250-550 ng for amplification of TRB repertoires. The sequencing machine was an Illumina MiSeq. Multiplex PCR with BIOMED2 TRB-A/B primer pools was used to amplify the TRB rearrangements. TCRdb ran its own pipeline on the public reads, namely fastp trimming at Q25 and MiXCR clone calling, and kept in-frame beta chains. Every distinct CDR3 protein forms one entry, paired with its most common genes and DNA. Here the sample has approximately 16,000 distinct CDR3 sequences; roughly 29% occur a single time. The ten largest clonotypes hold 1.2% of the sample. Input material: blood. Every receptor here comes from a human donor who had recovered from COVID-19.

This clonotype was recorded a few times. The rearrangement joins TRBV12-3 or TRBV12-4 to TRBJ1-1; possible D gene TRBD1, 6 bases. The V end lost 7 bases, the J end lost 0 bases, and 12 bases lay between the germline ends. The CDR3 totals 14 residues. The CDR3 region is CASTLGTLNTEAFF. CDR3 DNA: TGTGCCAGCACCCTTGGGACACTGAACACTGAAGCTTTCTTT.

This clonotype ranks as medium-sized. This chain links TRBV19 with TRBJ2-6, with D possibly TRBD1 on 5 matching bases. The V gene's germline CDR1 is LNHDA and CDR2 SQIVND (reference sequence). Trimming took off 7 bases at V and 1 base at J, with 11 bases between the two ends. This CDR3 region has 15 residues. The CDR3 sequence: CASNQGMSGANVLTF. The CDR3 coding sequence is TGTGCCAGTAATCAGGGTATGTCTGGGGCCAACGTCCTGACTTTC.

This clonotype is medium-sized. V gene TRBV11-3 combines with J gene TRBJ2-7, with D possibly being TRBD1 (6 bases). This CDR3 spans 13 amino acids. Germline values: CDR1 SGHNT, CDR2 YENEEA. V lost 6 bases, J lost 0 bases, and 9 bases lay in between. DNA of the CDR3: TGTGCCAGCAGGACAGGTTACTCCTACGAGCAGTACTTC. This encodes CASRTGYSYEQYF.

Ten or more counts support this clonotype. The chain is built from TRBV27 and TRBJ2-1; TRBD2 agrees at 10 bases. The CDR3 covers 16 residues. V trimming: 5 bases; J trimming: 10 bases; junction bases outside the gene matches: 14. Germline CDR1 and CDR2: MNHEY and SMNVEV (reference sequence). The CDR3 spells CASSPPGLAGAWEQFF. The CDR3 DNA sequence: TGTGCCAGCAGTCCCCCTGGGCTAGCGGGAGCTTGGGAGCAGTTCTTC.

The chain has TRBV29-1 and TRBJ1-2, with 8 bases identical to TRBD1. Losses at the gene ends were 6 bases for V and 1 base for J; bases not matched to a gene: 4. This CDR3 has 13 amino acids. CDR1 and CDR2 from the germline V gene are SQVTM and ANQGSEA. This CDR3 is CSVGQGDNYGYTF. The CDR3 bases are TGCAGCGTCGGACAGGGCGATAACTATGGCTACACCTTC.

This clonotype has only a few counts. The chain employs TRBV7-9 and TRBJ2-5; no clear D gene. This CDR3 is built from 14 residues. The ends were cut back, 4 bases at V and 2 bases at J, with 11 bases in the middle. The germline V gene encodes CDR1 SEHNR and CDR2 FQNEAQ (reference sequence). CDR3 residues: CASSSQIYQETQYF. The CDR3 DNA reads as TGTGCCAGCAGCTCACAGATCTATCAAGAGACCCAGTACTTC.

In its sample, this clonotype was seen a few times. The chain carries TRBV7-9 and TRBJ2-1; D is ambiguous. V was clipped by 5 bases and J by 3 bases, with 11 bases between them. Germline assignment: CDR1 SEHNR and CDR2 FQNEAQ (reference sequence). CDR3 length equals 14 residues. The CDR3 is CASSNIPIYNEQFF. CDR3 in DNA: TGTGCCAGCAGCAATATACCGATCTACAATGAGCAGTTCTTC.